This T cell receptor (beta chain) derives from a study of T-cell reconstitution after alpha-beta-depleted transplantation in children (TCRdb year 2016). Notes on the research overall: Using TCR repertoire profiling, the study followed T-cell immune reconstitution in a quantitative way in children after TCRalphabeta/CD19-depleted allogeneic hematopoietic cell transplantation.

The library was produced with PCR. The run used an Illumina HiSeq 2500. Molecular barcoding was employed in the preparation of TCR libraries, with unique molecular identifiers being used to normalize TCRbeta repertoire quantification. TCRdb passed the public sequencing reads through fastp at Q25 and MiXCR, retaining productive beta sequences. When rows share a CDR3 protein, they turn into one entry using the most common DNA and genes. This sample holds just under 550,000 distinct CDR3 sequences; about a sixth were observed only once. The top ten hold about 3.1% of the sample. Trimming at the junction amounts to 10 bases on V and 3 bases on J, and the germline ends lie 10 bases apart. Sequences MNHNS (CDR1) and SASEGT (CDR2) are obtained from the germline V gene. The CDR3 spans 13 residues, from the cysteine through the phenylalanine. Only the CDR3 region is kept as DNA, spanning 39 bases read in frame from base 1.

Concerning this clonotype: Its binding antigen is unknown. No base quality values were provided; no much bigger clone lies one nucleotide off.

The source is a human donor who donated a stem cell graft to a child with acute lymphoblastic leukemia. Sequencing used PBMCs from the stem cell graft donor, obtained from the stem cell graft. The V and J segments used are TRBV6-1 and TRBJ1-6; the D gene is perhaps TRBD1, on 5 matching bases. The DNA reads TGTGCCACCAGGGTGTTCTATAATTCACCCCTCCACTTT. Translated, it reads CATRVFYNSPLHF.